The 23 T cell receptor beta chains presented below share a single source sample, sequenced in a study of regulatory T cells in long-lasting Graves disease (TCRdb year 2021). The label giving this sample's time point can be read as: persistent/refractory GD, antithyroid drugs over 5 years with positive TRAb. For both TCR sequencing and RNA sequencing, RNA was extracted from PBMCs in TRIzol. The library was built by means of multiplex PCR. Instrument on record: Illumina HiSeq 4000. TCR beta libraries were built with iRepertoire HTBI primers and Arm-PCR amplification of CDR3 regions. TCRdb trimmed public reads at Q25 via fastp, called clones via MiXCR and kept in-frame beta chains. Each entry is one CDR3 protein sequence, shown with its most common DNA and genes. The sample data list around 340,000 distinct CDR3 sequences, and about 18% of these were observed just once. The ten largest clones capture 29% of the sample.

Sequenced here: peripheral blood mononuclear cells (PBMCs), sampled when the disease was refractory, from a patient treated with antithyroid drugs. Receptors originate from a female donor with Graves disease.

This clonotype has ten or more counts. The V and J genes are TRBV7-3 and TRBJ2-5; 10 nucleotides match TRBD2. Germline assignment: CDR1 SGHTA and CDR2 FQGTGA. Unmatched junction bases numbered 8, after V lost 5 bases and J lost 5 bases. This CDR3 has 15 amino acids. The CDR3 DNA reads TGTGCCAGCAGCGAGCCCCTAGCGGGGGAGGAGACCCAGTACTTC. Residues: CASSEPLAGEETQYF.

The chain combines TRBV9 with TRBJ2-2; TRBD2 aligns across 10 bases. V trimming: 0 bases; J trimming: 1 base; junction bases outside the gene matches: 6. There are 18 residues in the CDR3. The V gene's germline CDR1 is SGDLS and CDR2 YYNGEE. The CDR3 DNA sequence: TGTGCCAGCAGCGTAGATAAGCGGGAGGGCCGGAACACCGGGGAGCTGTTTTTT. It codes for CASSVDKREGRNTGELFF.

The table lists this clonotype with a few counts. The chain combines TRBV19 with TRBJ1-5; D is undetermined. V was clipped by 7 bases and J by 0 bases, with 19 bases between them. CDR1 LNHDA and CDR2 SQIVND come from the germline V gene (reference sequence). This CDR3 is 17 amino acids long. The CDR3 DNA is TGTGCCAGTACAGGTATAGAAGGGTTGTATAGCAATCAGCCCCAGCATTTT. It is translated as CASTGIEGLYSNQPQHF. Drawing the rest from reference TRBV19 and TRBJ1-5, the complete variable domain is DGGITQSPKYLFRKEGQNVTLSCEQNLNHDAMYWYRQDPGQGLRLIYYSQIVNDFQKGDIAEGYSVSREKKESFPLTVTSAQKNPTAFYLCASTGIEGLYSNQPQHFGDGTRLSIL.

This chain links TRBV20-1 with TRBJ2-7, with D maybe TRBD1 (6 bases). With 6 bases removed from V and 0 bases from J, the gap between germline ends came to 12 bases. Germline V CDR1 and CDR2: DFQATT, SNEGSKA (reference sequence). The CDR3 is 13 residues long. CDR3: CSAQGETSYEQYF. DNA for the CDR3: TGCAGTGCACAGGGCGAGACCTCCTACGAGCAGTACTTC.

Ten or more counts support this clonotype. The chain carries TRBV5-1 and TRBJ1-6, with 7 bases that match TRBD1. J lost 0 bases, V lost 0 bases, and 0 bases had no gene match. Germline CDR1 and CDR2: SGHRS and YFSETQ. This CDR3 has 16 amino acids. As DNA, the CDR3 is TGCGCCAGCAGCTTGGGGGACAGCTCCTATAATTCACCCCTCCACTTT. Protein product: CASSLGDSSYNSPLHF.

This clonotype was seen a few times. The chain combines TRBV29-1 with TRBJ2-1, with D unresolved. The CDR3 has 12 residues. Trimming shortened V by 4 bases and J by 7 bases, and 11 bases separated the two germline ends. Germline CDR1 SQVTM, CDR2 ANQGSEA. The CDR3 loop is CSVARNQNEQFF. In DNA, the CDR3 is TGCAGCGTTGCCCGAAACCAGAATGAGCAGTTCTTC.

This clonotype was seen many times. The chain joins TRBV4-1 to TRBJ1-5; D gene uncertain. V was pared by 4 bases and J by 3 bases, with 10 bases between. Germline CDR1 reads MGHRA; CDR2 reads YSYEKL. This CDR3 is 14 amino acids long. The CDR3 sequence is CASSPWTDNQPQHF. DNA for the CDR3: TGCGCCAGCAGCCCCTGGACGGACAATCAGCCCCAGCATTTT.

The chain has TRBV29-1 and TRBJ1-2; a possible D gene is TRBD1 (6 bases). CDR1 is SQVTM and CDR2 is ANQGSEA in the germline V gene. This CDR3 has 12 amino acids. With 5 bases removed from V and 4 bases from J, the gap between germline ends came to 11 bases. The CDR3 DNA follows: TGCAGCGTTTGGAAAGGGGGCTATGGCTACACCTTC. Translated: CSVWKGGYGYTF.

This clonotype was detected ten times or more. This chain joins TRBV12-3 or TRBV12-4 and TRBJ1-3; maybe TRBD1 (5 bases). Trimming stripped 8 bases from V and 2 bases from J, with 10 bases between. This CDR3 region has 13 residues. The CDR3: CASYLGAGNTIYF. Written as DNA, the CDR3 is TGTGCCAGCTATCTGGGGGCTGGAAACACCATATATTTT.

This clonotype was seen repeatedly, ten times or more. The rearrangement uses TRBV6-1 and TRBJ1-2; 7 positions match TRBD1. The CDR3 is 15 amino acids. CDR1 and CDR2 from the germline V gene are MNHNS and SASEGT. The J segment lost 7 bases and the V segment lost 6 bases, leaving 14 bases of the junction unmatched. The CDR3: CASRRDRESVLGYTF. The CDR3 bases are TGTGCCAGCAGACGAGACAGGGAGTCAGTTCTTGGCTACACCTTC.

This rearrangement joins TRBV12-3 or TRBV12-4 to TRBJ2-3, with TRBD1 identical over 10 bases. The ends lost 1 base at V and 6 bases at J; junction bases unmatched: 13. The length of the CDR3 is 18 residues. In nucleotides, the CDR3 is TGTGCCAGCAGTTTAGGCTATGGAGACAGGGGGCGCGCTGATACGCAGTATTTT. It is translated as CASSLGYGDRGRADTQYF.

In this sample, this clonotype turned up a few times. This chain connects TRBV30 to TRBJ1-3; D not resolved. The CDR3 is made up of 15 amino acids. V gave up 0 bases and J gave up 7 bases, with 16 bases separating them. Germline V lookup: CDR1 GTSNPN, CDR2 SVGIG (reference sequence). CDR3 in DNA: TGTGCCTGGAGTGTACAAGGGCTTTGGTCGAACACCATATATTTT. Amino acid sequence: CAWSVQGLWSNTIYF. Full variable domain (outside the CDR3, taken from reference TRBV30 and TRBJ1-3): SQTIHQWPATLVQPVGSPLSLECTVEGTSNPNLYWYRQAAGRGLQLLFYSVGIGQISSEVPQNLSASRPQDRQFILSSKKLLLSDSGFYLCAWSVQGLWSNTIYFGEGSWLTVV.

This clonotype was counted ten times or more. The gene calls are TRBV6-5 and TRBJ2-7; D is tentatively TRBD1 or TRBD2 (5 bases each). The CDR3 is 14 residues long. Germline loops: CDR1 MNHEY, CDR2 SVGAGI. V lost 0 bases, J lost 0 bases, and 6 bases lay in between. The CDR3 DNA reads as TGTGCCAGCAGTTACTCGGGGACCTCCTACGAGCAGTACTTC. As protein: CASSYSGTSYEQYF.

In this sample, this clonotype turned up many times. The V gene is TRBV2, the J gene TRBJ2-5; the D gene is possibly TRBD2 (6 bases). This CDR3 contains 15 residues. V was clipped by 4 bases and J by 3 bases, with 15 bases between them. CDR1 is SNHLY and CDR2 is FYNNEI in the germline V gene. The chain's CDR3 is CASSAERGAKETQYF. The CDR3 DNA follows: TGTGCCAGCAGTGCGGAGCGCGGGGCAAAAGAGACCCAGTACTTC. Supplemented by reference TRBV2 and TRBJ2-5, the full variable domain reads EPEVTQTPSHQVTQMGQEVILRCVPISNHLYFYWYRQILGQKVEFLVSFYNNEISEKSEIFDDQFSVERPDGSNFTLKIRSTKLEDSAMYFCASSAERGAKETQYFGPGTRLLVL.

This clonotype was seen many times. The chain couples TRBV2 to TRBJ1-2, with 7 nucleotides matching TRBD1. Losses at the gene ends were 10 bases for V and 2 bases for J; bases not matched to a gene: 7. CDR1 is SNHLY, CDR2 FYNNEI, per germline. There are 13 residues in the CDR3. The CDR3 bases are TGTGCCACCAGACAGGGACCCAACTATGGCTACACCTTC. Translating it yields CATRQGPNYGYTF.

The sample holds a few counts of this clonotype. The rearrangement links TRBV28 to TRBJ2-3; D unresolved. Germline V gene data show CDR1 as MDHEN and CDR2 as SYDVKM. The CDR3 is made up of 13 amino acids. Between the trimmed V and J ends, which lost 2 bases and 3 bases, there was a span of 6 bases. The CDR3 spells CASSLGITDTQYF. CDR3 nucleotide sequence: TGTGCCAGCAGTTTAGGGATAACAGATACGCAGTATTTT. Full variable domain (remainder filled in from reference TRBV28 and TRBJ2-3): DVKVTQSSRYLVKRTGEKVFLECVQDMDHENMFWYRQDPGLGLRLIYFSYDVKMKEKGDIPEGYSVSREKKERFSLILESASTNQTSMYLCASSLGITDTQYFGPGTRLTVL.

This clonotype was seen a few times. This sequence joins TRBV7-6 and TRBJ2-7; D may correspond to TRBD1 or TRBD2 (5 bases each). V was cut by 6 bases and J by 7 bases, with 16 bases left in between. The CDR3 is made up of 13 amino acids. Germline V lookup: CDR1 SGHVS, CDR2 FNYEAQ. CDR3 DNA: TGTGCCAGCAGTCGACGGGGCCACGGGGAGCAGTACTTC. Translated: CASSRRGHGEQYF. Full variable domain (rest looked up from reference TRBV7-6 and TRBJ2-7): GAGVSQSPRYKVTKRGQDVALRCDPISGHVSLYWYRQALGQGPEFLTYFNYEAQQDKSGLPNDRFSAERPEGSISTLTIQRTEQRDSAMYRCASSRRGHGEQYFGPGTRLTVT.

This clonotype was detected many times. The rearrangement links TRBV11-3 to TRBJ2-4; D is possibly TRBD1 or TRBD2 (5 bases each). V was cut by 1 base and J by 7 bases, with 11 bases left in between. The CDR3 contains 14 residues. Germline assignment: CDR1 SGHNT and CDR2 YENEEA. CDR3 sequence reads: CASSLGGVNNIQYF. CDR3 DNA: TGTGCCAGCAGCTTAGGAGGGGTCAACAACATTCAGTACTTC.

CDR3 bases: TGTGCCAGCTCACCAGGGAATGCACCCCTGGGGGGCTACACCTTC. This translates into CASSPGNAPLGGYTF. The rearrangement uses TRBV18 and TRBJ1-2; D unresolved. This CDR3 region has 15 residues. CDR1 KGHSH and CDR2 LQKENI come from the germline V gene. The ends were cut back, 2 bases at V and 8 bases at J, with 18 bases in the middle.

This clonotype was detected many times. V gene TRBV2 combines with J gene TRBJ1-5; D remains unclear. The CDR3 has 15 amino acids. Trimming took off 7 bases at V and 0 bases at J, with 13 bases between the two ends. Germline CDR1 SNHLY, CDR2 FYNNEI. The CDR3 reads CASTRGPDSNQPQHF. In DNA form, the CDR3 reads TGTGCCAGCACTCGCGGACCTGATAGCAATCAGCCCCAGCATTTT.

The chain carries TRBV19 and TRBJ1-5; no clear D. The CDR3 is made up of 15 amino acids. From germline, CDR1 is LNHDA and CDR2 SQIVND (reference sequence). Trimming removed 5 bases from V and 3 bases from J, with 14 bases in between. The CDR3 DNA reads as TGTGCCAGTAGTGACCCATTACCACACAATCAGCCCCAGCATTTT. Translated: CASSDPLPHNQPQHF.

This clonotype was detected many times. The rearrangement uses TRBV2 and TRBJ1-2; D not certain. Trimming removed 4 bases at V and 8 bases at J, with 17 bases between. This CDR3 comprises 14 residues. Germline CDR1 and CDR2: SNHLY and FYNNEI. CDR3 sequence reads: CASSGESLGLGYTF. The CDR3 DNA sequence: TGTGCCAGCAGTGGGGAATCGTTGGGGTTGGGCTACACCTTC.

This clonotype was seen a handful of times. CDR3 coding DNA: TGTGCCAGCAGCTTTGGTCCGGGACAGTTCTCCTACGAGCAGTACTTC. Amino acid sequence: CASSFGPGQFSYEQYF. This chain links TRBV11-3 with TRBJ2-7, with 7 bases identical to TRBD1. The CDR3 runs to 16 residues. The germline V gene encodes CDR1 SGHNT and CDR2 YENEEA. The V gene end was trimmed by 3 bases and the J gene end by 0 bases; junction bases not matched to a gene: 8. Together with reference TRBV11-3 and TRBJ2-7, the CDR3 gives the full variable domain: EAGVVQSPRYKIIEKKQPVAFWCNPISGHNTLYWYLQNLGQGPELLIRYENEEAVDDSQLPKDRFSAERLKGVDSTLKIQPAELGDSAVYLCASSFGPGQFSYEQYFGPGTRLTVT.